What follows are 2 T cell receptor beta chains derived from one specimen sequenced in a study of PD-1 blockade in classical Hodgkin lymphoma. Method: immunoSEQ multiplex PCR; TCRdb's copy keeps in-frame clones and lacks some. The sample lists around 25,000 clones; roughly 68% were seen once. With no exception, relapse followed autologous stem cell transplantation in all patients, and brentuximab vedotin exposure varied. Sequencing used peripheral blood mononuclear cells (PBMCs), obtained before the second cycle of nivolumab. These receptors were taken from a human donor with classical Hodgkin lymphoma.

The rearrangement joins TRBV7-9 to TRBJ2-1, with D possibly TRBD1 on 6 matching bases. Per the germline V gene, CDR1 is SEHNR and CDR2 is FQNEAQ (reference sequence). Trimming removed 4 bases at V and 6 bases at J, with 19 bases between. The CDR3 loop spans 16 amino acids. The CDR3 is CASSSSSGQPFNEQFF. In DNA, the CDR3 is TGTGCCAGCAGCTCCTCGTCGGGACAACCCTTCAATGAGCAGTTCTTC.

This clone was seen more than once but under ten times. This chain uses TRBV10-1 with TRBJ2-7; D unclear. CDR1 is WNHNN, CDR2 SYGVQD, per germline (reference sequence). The CDR3 covers 17 residues. Trimming left V 0 bases short and J 0 bases short, with 15 bases between. The chain's CDR3 is CASSESSAARLSYEQYF. DNA of the CDR3: TGCGCCAGCAGTGAGTCGTCGGCTGCCCGCCTCTCCTACGAGCAGTACTTC.